Below are 4 T cell receptor beta chains sequenced from a single sample in a study of blood T cell repertoires in COVID-19. Sequencing was performed with immunoSEQ multiplex PCR; in TCRdb, only in-frame clones are kept and a portion is missing. The sample lists approximately 180,000 clones, 88% seen once, with roughly 5.5% in the top ten. The sample consisted of peripheral blood. The receptors were sampled from a man aged 35-49 years with active or convalescent COVID-19.

The genes are TRBV10-3 and TRBJ2-1; maybe TRBD1 (6 bases). Trimming pared 5 bases from V and 5 bases from J, leaving 13 bases between. The germline V gene encodes CDR1 ENHRY and CDR2 SYGVKD. The CDR3 extends over 14 amino acids. The CDR3 reads CAISSPGTNNEQFF. CDR3 nucleotides: TGTGCCATCAGTAGCCCCGGGACAAACAATGAGCAGTTCTTC.

The V call is TRBV27, the J call TRBJ2-3; D uncertain. V was cut by 10 bases and J by 3 bases, with 17 bases left in between. The V gene's germline CDR1 is MNHEY and CDR2 SMNVEV (reference sequence). The CDR3 runs 14 residues. Here the CDR3 DNA reads TGTGCCACCACCCCGAGGCAGACGACAGATACGCAGTATTTT. It codes for CATTPRQTTDTQYF.

V and J are TRBV30 and TRBJ1-5, with TRBD1 as a possible D gene (5 bases). CDR3 length: 15 amino acids. Germline CDR1 is GTSNPN and CDR2 is SVGIG (reference sequence). The V and J ends lost 3 bases and 4 bases respectively, with 16 bases between them. The chain's CDR3 is CAWSPSGGNNQPQHF. CDR3 DNA sequence: TGTGCCTGGAGCCCCAGCGGGGGGAATAATCAGCCCCAGCATTTT.

The chain uses TRBV30 and TRBJ1-1, with 10 nucleotides matching TRBD1. The V segment lost 5 bases and the J segment 0 bases; nucleotides outside the gene matches: 3. The CDR3 length is 14 residues. The germline V gene encodes CDR1 GTSNPN and CDR2 SVGIG (reference sequence). CDR3: CAWDGTGVNTEAFF. CDR3 DNA sequence: TGTGCCTGGGATGGGACAGGGGTGAACACTGAAGCTTTCTTT. Filled out from reference TRBV30 and TRBJ1-1, the complete variable domain reads SQTIHQWPATLVQPVGSPLSLECTVEGTSNPNLYWYRQAAGRGLQLLFYSVGIGQISSEVPQNLSASRPQDRQFILSSKKLLLSDSGFYLCAWDGTGVNTEAFFGQGTRLTVV.